This T cell receptor (beta chain) comes out of a study of beta chain features in type 1 diabetes. In the study overall: The patient and healthy donor groups were comparable for age, gender and cell yields. The study, taken as a whole, reports: Whether TCRB rearrangement is influenced by HLA type was left unresolved in this analysis.

Expressed TCRB transcripts were sequenced after all isolated RNA was converted to cDNA. Libraries were prepared by immunoSEQ multiplex PCR; TCRdb keeps only in-frame clonotypes and omits some of them. The sample consists of about 290,000 clones, under 8.5% of them appearing once. This clone was seen more than once but under ten times. What it binds is unknown. The TCR comes from a woman aged 18-29 years in good health. The sample consisted of central memory CD4+ T cells from blood.

The CDR3 DNA reads as TGTGCCAGCAGCTTAAAGGCGGGGCTTATGACCCAGTACTTC. Translation gives CASSLKAGLMTQYF. This chain connects TRBV7-2 to TRBJ2-5, with D maybe TRBD2 (6 bases). V lost 2 bases to trimming and J lost 7 bases, with 14 bases between them. CDR3 length: 14 amino acids. CDR1 is SGHTA, CDR2 FQGNSA, per germline.